The clone carrying this T cell receptor (beta chain) appeared a few times. Antigen: not known. This sample is drawn from a study of naive and memory T cell subsets. Study conclusions and caveats: There was no ground truth to check naive and memory subset results. Especially in CD8 cells, naive repertoires contained a few larger clonotypes, possibly CD45RA-re-expressing memory cells. Clonotypes are single alpha or beta chains, not paired receptors.

Germline CDR1 is SGHNT and CDR2 is YENEEA. J lost 6 bases, V lost 5 bases, and 9 bases had no gene match. This CDR3 is 16 amino acids long. Both TRBC1 and TRBC2 were covered by a beta constant-region primer of two equimolar oligonucleotides. The ligated cDNA underwent four PCR rounds using SP2 and nested alpha and beta constant-region primers. TCRdb re-analysed the UMI-ligation and nested PCR reads in MiXCR, keeping a single row per CDR3 protein. This table has tens of thousands of distinct CDR3 sequences, around 10% appearing once. CMV status came from CD4+ T cell IFNgamma after overnight CMV lysate stimulation of fresh PBMCs.

The chain links TRBV11-3 to TRBJ2-2; 10 bases fit TRBD2. The source material was naive CD4+ T cells from blood. This TCR came from a human donor in good health. The CDR3 DNA reads TGTGCCAGCAGCCCCAGGGTAGCGGGAGGCTCCGGGGAGCTGTTTTTT. It is translated as CASSPRVAGGSGELFF.